This record concerns one T cell receptor beta chain sequence. This clone was observed a handful of times. This receptor's antigen is unknown. One base away there is no much larger clone; base qualities are not given. Library method: the immunoSEQ multiplex PCR assay. For the multiplex PCR, a mixture combining 60 forward primers for TCR Vbeta segments and 13 reverse primers for TCR Jbeta segments was used. The CDR3 region of rearranged TCR beta genes was amplified from genomic DNA by a multiplex PCR assay. The amplified TCR beta libraries were sequenced on the Illumina HiSeq System as 87-base-pair reads. Regarding the original processing steps: In a later analysis, approximately 74 million unique TCR beta chains were counted across the roughly 670 repertoires, and about 10 million of these chains were shared by at least two donors. A nearest-neighbor algorithm error-corrected the raw reads and collapsed the reads into unique sequences, merging closely related sequences to remove PCR and sequencing errors. CDR3 sequences were aligned to IMGT reference sequences to assign V, D and J gene segments. For a sequence to be retained, a match of at least six nucleotides was required to both a V gene segment and a J gene segment. Rearrangements were called productive when the CDR3 lacked stop codons and stayed in frame with V and J; all others were non-productive. CDR3 was defined according to IMGT convention as the region running from the second conserved V-encoded cysteine to the conserved J-encoded phenylalanine. In an earlier analysis of 550 to 650 of the donors, sequences lacking an unambiguous match to a single V gene segment were excluded. An earlier analysis of several hundred of the donors called V segments functional above 56.7% productive rearrangements and segregating when the between-donor standard deviation exceeded 5%. A statistical classification framework was built to diagnose cytomegalovirus status from the catalog of TCR beta chain sequences. In a later analysis, TCR nucleotide sequences were compared against IMGT/GENE-DB human TR gene sequences so that V and J genes could be assigned. In a later analysis, CDR3 sequences and most-parsimonious VDJ recombination scenarios were assigned using the TCRdist pipeline. In a later analysis, each TCR beta chain was defined by its CDR3 amino acid sequence together with its V-gene family, and reads without a unique V-gene family were excluded. As a way to deal with suspected cross-contamination and a sequencing artifact, a later analysis dropped nearly 600 nucleotide sequences that were highly shared and had low generation probability. In a later analysis, a clonal expansion index was calculated for each public chain from normalized within-repertoire ranks of inferred template counts. A later analysis computed generation probabilities with a VDJ recombination model fitted to out-of-frame rearrangements, and checked the results against IGoR. Hypergeometric tests were used in a later analysis to score TCR-TCR, TCR-HLA and TCR-CMV co-occurrence, with a repertoire-size bias correction applied to the TCR pairs. In a later analysis, false discovery rates were estimated by permuting HLA or CMV assignments 20 times. In a later analysis, co-occurring TCRs were grouped with DBSCAN, and TCRdist sequence similarity was added when clustering was performed within HLA-allele-positive subsets. Repertoires with fewer than 30,000 or more than 120,000 public chains were left out of co-occurrence clustering, as were roughly five repertoires with anomalous nucleotide sharing. TCRdb stores this immuneACCESS table with in-frame sequences only. Part of the clones is absent; in the studies checked, under half of the shortfall reflects unresolved V genes, and no reason is known for the rest. V, J and clone size are those of that table, while D and trimming were read from the DNA. The sample contains 150,000 to 200,000 clones, around 68% of them found a single time. The ten largest clones capture roughly 2.9% of the sample.

These data are taken from a study of cytomegalovirus exposure and HLA in healthy donors (dated by TCRdb to the late 2010s). Regarding the study in general: An earlier analysis of more than 550 of the donors reported 276 Gb of sequence data and approximately 120 million unique TCR beta sequences obtained from about 200 million T cells. Roughly 310 gigabases of sequencing data and approximately 93 million unique TCR sequences were included in an early release covering about 700 HLA-typed donors. The genetic ancestry cluster associated with self-reported Caucasian donors included 81% of the 398 genotyped donors. The study aimed to test whether cataloging public T cell receptors could reveal signatures of past pathogen exposure. Using immunosequencing, the study profiled T cell repertoires from approximately 700 subjects and related those repertoires to cytomegalovirus serostatus. Along with the approximately 620-subject first cohort, a separate validation cohort of more than 90 different subjects was used. To predict cytomegalovirus infection status, the study combined high-throughput TCR immunosequencing, statistical association of individual TCRs with disease status, and machine learning. A later analysis re-examined previously published TCR beta repertoires from around 670 donors and added high-resolution HLA genotyping to investigate patterns of TCR occurrence. Rather than using new phenotypic data, the later analysis identified candidate immune exposures from TCR beta sequences and from how often those sequences occurred across donors. To decide whether each TCR beta V gene segment behaved as functional or pseudogenic, an earlier analysis of some 600 of the donors relied on high-throughput TCR beta sequencing. Donor age, sex, ethnicity and CMV serostatus were compiled alongside the repertoire data. A later genetic analysis took genome-wide SNP genotypes for about 55% of the 666 donors and used that subset as a discovery cohort. Every discovery cohort repertoire had been produced on one sequencing platform. Class I and class II HLA loci were covered by the typing at four-digit resolution. Typing coverage varied by locus: 629-630 donors for A, B, C, DRB1 and DQB1; roughly 510 for DQA1; nearly 610 for DPA1; approximately 450 for DPB1. About 5 DR-DQ haplotypes were handled as single units for association and clustering, since linkage in the cohort was strong. Across approximately 420 genotyped donors of the cohort, an average of about 240,000 unique TCR beta nucleotide sequences per donor were sequenced, and roughly 20% of those sequences were non-productive.

V is shortened by 6 bases, J by 9 bases, and the region joining them spans 18 bases. According to the germline V gene, CDR1 reads SQVTM and CDR2 reads ANQGSEA. Its CDR3 holds 13 amino acids, cysteine through phenylalanine. The CDR3 DNA has 39 bases and is translated from base 1. In total, roughly 670 healthy bone marrow donors made up the cohort. At the time of sampling, all cohort members were nominally healthy, though unrecorded immune exposures were likely present. The donor was CMV seronegative and was included in the group of under 450 seronegative cohort members. A peripheral blood sample was collected from each donor, and TCR beta sequencing was performed on peripheral blood mononuclear cells. The Qiagen DNeasy Blood Extraction Kit was used to extract genomic DNA from the blood cell samples. What the work shows at the level of the full study, not this receptor alone: Cytomegalovirus status was reported to be diagnosed by the classifier with high specificity and sensitivity in both the original and validation cohorts. When HLA alleles, especially DR and DQ, strongly co-occurred, TCR associations were difficult to assign to individual alleles. According to the authors, the approach could potentially be generalized to other disease states and immunological phenotypes. About 15 rarely observed V segments, including chromosome 9 orphons, were excluded from the earlier analysis of some 590 of the donors because counts were too low. Because HLA typing was unavailable for some donors at each locus, only the typed subset was used in association tests. In the study, some 160 TCR beta chains were listed as associated with cytomegalovirus. The presence/absence analyses assumed that sequencing depth was roughly uniform across donors, and that assumption may not be true. Several of the top co-occurrence clusters appeared to be linked to parvovirus B19, influenza, CMV and Epstein-Barr virus, according to a later analysis. Across donors, most TCR sequences were observed very rarely, whereas some public TCRs were present in many individuals. Most CMV-associated TCR beta chains appeared to be HLA-restricted in a later analysis, and the HLA associations seemed to be driven largely by CMV exposure. In an earlier analysis of 450 to 750 of the donors, most TCR beta V segments appeared in productive rearrangements about 87% or about 30% of the time, broadly matching IMGT annotations. A later analysis associated about 17,000 TCR beta sequences with specific HLA alleles at a false discovery rate of 0.05. A later analysis found that TCR association rates varied across HLA loci, with DRB1 alleles showing the most associated TCRs and HLA-C alleles the fewest. In a later analysis, HLA-associated TCR beta chains showed more clonal expansion and lower generation probabilities than non-associated chains that were equally common. Immune exposure information for the cohort was limited to CMV serostatus. A cluster of highly shared sequence variants was judged likely to be a technical artifact of the sequencing pipeline. Linkage disequilibrium might explain the correlated functional status among segregating V segments, but an unknown experimental factor could not be excluded. A further reported finding was that TCR beta sequences accurately predicted the HLA-A and HLA-B alleles for most subjects in the first cohort. In a later genetic analysis, fewer N-insertions in productive TCRs were reported among donors in an Asian-associated ancestry cluster than the roughly 640-donor mean. An association between a missense DCLRE1C variant and V-gene and J-gene trimming of TCR beta chains was found in a later genetic analysis and replicated in an independent cohort. In vitro tests confirmed that a few of the cytomegalovirus-associated TCR beta chains recognize cytomegalovirus antigens. Some IMGT-functional V segments, including TRBV6-2 and TRBV6-3, could not be distinguished by the 87-base-pair reads and were therefore excluded. The cohort was sequenced for TCR beta chains only, and without alpha or paired-chain data the features that could be detected were limited.

Rearrangement joined TRBV29-1 to TRBJ2-1; TRBD1 might be the D gene, on 5 matching bases. The receptor's source is a man aged 40-49 years in good health and CMV-seronegative. The sequenced sample was PBMCs. The nucleotide sequence is TGCAGCGTAGCCTTAGGGGCGCTTACTGAGCAGTTCTTC. It codes for CSVALGALTEQFF.